This T cell receptor beta chain emerged from a study of beta chain features in type 1 diabetes. Overall study context: All samples yielded some 110 million examined sorted cells.

This clone has more than one count but fewer than ten. What it binds is not known. The entirety of the isolated RNA underwent reverse transcription, so expressed TCRB transcripts were sequenced. Profiling relied on immunoSEQ multiplex PCR, and the TCRdb table lists in-frame clones only, not all of them. This table has some 220,000 clones, approximately 11% appearing once. Findings and caveats of the study: The study found fewer insertions and more deletions at VDJ junctions in type 1 diabetes patients.

The CDR3 is 15 residues long. V was shortened by 2 bases and J by 1 base, with 10 bases between the two germline ends. Germline CDR1 SEHNR, CDR2 FQNEAQ (reference sequence). Sequenced: central memory CD4+ T cells from blood. This clonotype originated in a young man in good health. The rearrangement links TRBV7-9 to TRBJ2-3, with D tentatively TRBD2 (6 bases). This CDR3 is CASSLRASGTDTQYF. DNA for the CDR3: TGTGCCAGCAGCTTAAGGGCTAGCGGCACAGATACGCAGTATTTT. Based on the CDR3 plus reference TRBV7-9 and TRBJ2-3, the full variable domain is DTGVSQNPRHKITKRGQNVTFRCDPISEHNRLYWYRQTLGQGPEFLTYFQNEAQLEKSRLLSDRFSAERPKGSFSTLEIQRTEQGDSAMYLCASSLRASGTDTQYFGPGTRLTVL.